This is a list of T cell receptor beta chains from one sample in a study of early T cells in non-severe SARS-CoV-2 infection. From the 5' RACE reads, TCRdb called clonotypes with MiXCR, one entry per CDR3 protein. The sample holds some 70,000 distinct CDR3 sequences; roughly 10% are singletons and the top ten take 5.5% to 7%. The sequencing sample was made of whole blood. The origin of the receptors is an adult who was a healthcare worker with PCR-confirmed SARS-CoV-2 infection or an uninfected control (not recorded which). CDR3s leave out the opening cysteine and the closing phenylalanine or tryptophan.

TRBJ2-1 TRBV29-1 SVAAIEQF
TRBJ2-5 TRBV10-3 AISGDQDRGLETQY
TRBJ2-1 TRBV6-5 ASSYWSGGRASLGEQF
TRBJ1-1 TRBV7-9 ASSFVGTKGTEAF
TRBJ2-1 TRBV5-4 ASSWGSPGYNEQF
TRBJ1-2 TRBV29-1 SVVGQGIYT
TRBJ2-3 TRBV30 AWTDSGDTQY
TRBJ1-4 TRBV5-1 ASSLMGQENEKLF
TRBJ2-7 TRBV4-1 ASSQDLPLAGGSYEQY
TRBJ2-3 TRBV14 ASSQDMSSGSTDTQY
TRBJ1-2 TRBV6-2/TRBV6-3 ASREPGREVGYT
TRBJ2-2 TRBV12-3/TRBV12-4 ASSWMGLAGVGTGELF
TRBJ2-5 TRBV3-1 ASSQDPSGAQETQY
TRBJ2-3 TRBV9 ASSGRTGPRADTQY
TRBJ1-6 TRBV5-5 ASTTGGNSPLH
TRBJ1-6 TRBV21-1 ASSKVDSLSSYNSPLH
TRBJ2-3 TRBV5-6 ASSSVAAPSDTQY
TRBJ1-4 TRBV24-1 ATSETGGTNEKLF
TRBJ2-5 TRBV12-3/TRBV12-4 ASSLMGQKEETQY
TRBJ2-3 TRBV7-9 ASSPAGRTSTDTQY
TRBJ2-5 TRBV6-6 ASAAQETQY
TRBJ2-2 TRBV4-2 ASRPWSETSGRTGELF
TRBJ2-7 TRBV5-5 ASSPISGGKIEQY
TRBJ2-1 TRBV5-1 ASSLEGQGAVDEQF
TRBJ2-5 TRBV10-3 AISELASVLETQY
TRBJ1-2 TRBV6-6 ASSRQENYGYT
TRBJ2-3 TRBV27 ASYKTGGTDTQY
TRBJ1-1 TRBV5-1 ASSLGVNRGMNTEAF
TRBJ1-3 TRBV3-1 ASSRGTSGNTIY
TRBJ2-1 TRBV7-9 ASSFGTGRGNEQF
TRBJ2-1 TRBV6-2/TRBV6-3 ASSYGAGLKNEQF
TRBJ2-3 TRBV10-3 ATGLAGDTDTQY